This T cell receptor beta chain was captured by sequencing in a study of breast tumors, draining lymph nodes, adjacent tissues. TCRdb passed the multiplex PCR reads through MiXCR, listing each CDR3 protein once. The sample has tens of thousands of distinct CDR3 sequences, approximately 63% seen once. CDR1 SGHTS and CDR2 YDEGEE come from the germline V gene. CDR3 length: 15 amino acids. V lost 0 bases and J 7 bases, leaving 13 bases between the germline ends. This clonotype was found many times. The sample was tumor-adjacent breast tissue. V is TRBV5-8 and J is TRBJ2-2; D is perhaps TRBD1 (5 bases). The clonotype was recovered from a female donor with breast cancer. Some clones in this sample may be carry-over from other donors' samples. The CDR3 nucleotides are TGTGCCAGCAGCTTGGTGGTAGGGGCGGTCGGGGAGCTGTTTTTT. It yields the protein CASSLVVGAVGELFF.